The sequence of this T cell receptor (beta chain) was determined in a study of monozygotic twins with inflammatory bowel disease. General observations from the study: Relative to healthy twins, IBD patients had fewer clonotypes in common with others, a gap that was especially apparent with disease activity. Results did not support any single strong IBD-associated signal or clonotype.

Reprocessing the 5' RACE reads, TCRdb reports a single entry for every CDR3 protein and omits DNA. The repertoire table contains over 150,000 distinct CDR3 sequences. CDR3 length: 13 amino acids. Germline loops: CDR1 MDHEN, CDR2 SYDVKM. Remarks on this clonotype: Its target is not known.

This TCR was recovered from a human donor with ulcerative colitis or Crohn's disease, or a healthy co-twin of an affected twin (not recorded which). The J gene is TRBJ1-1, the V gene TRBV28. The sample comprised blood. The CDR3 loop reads CASSPWRGTEAFF.